Listed here are 5 T cell receptor beta chains from one sample, sequenced in a study of blood T cell repertoires in COVID-19 (dated by TCRdb to about 2020). The library relied on the immunoSEQ multiplex PCR assay. TCRdb carries this immuneACCESS record with in-frame sequences only. Its versions omit some clonotypes, under half of them owing to an unresolved V gene in the studies checked, with the rest unexplained. The sample records roughly 200,000 clones, under 90% of which are singletons. The ten largest clones add up to 5.5% to 7.5% of the sample. Input material: peripheral blood. These receptors came from a man between 35 and 55 years old with acute or convalescent COVID-19.

The chain links TRBV5-5 to TRBJ1-5, with 9 bases lining up with TRBD1. Germline CDR1 reads SGHKS; CDR2 reads YYEKEE (reference sequence). The length of the CDR3 is 17 residues. The ends lost 4 bases at V and 0 bases at J; junction bases unmatched: 8. The chain's CDR3 is CASSDRGTGYSNQPQHF. The CDR3 DNA sequence: TGTGCCAGCAGCGACAGAGGGACAGGGTATAGCAATCAGCCCCAGCATTTT. Looking up the rest from reference TRBV5-5 and TRBJ1-5 gives the full variable domain: DAGVTQSPTHLIKTRGQQVTLRCSPISGHKSVSWYQQVLGQGPQFIFQYYEKEERGRGNFPDRFSARQFPNYSSELNVNALLLGDSALYLCASSDRGTGYSNQPQHFGDGTRLSIL.

CDR3 loop: CASMAGNTEAFF. CDR3 sequence (DNA): TGTGCCAGCATGGCAGGGAACACTGAAGCTTTCTTT. The chain combines TRBV7-9 with TRBJ1-1; D gene uncertain. CDR3 length: 12 residues. The ends were cut back, 7 bases at V and 1 base at J, with 7 bases in the middle. Germline CDR1 and CDR2: SEHNR and FQNEAQ (reference sequence).

This rearrangement joins TRBV5-1 to TRBJ2-7; TRBD1 agrees at 7 bases. V gave up 0 bases and J gave up 5 bases; unmatched junction bases: 5. The CDR3 runs 14 residues. Germline V lookup: CDR1 SGHRS, CDR2 YFSETQ. The CDR3 DNA reads TGCGCCAGCAGCTTGGAGGGGGCTGACGACGAGCAGTACTTC. Its translation is CASSLEGADDEQYF.

This clone was counted a few times. V gene TRBV6-2 or TRBV6-3 combines with J gene TRBJ1-5; D is perhaps TRBD1 (5 bases). V lost 6 bases to trimming and J lost 5 bases, with 26 bases between them. This CDR3 is 18 amino acids long. Germline V gives CDR1 MNHEY, CDR2 SVGEGT. The CDR3 sequence: CASSPRVAGSAGDQPQHF. The CDR3 DNA sequence: TGTGCCAGCAGCCCTCGGGTGGCAGGATCCGCGGGGGATCAGCCCCAGCATTTT.

The rearrangement uses TRBV3-1 (or the pseudogene TRBV3-2) and TRBJ1-1; D gene ambiguous. The germline V and J ends were trimmed by 3 bases and 1 base, with 9 bases remaining between them. Germline assignment: CDR1 LGHDT and CDR2 YNNKEL (reference sequence). The CDR3 runs 14 residues. The CDR3 reads CASSHAGANTEAFF. In DNA form, the CDR3 reads TGTGCCAGCAGCCATGCGGGAGCGAACACTGAAGCTTTCTTT.